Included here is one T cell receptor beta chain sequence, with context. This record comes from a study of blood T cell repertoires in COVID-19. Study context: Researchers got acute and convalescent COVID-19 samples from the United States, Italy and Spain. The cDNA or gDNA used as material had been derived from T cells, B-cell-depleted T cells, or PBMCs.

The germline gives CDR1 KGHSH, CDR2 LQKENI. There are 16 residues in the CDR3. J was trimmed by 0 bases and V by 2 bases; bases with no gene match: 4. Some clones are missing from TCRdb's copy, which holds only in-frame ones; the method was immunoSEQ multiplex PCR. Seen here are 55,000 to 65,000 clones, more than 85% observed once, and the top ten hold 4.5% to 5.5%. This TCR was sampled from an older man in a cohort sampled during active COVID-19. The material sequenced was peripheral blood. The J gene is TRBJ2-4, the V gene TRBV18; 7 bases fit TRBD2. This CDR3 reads CASSPGGRTAKNIQYF. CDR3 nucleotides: TGTGCCAGCTCACCAGGCGGGAGAACAGCCAAAAACATTCAGTACTTC.